Listed here are 15 T cell receptor beta chains from one sample, sequenced in a study of immune cell composition in non-small cell lung cancer. The protocol was immunoSEQ multiplex PCR, while the TCRdb copy is restricted to in-frame clones and leaves out a portion. The sample lists 2,100 or so clones, over 55% seen once, with about an eighth in the top ten. Sequenced sample: lung tumor tissue. Receptors originate from a human donor with non-small cell lung cancer.

This clone was seen a few times. The chain employs TRBV6-5 and TRBJ2-7, with 7 bases that match TRBD2. The CDR3 is 15 residues long. Trimming took 1 base from V and 2 from J; bases not matched to a gene: 5. From germline, CDR1 is MNHEY and CDR2 SVGAGI. The CDR3, as DNA: TGTGCCAGCAGTTACTTGGCTAGCGGAGCCTACGAGCAGTACTTC. Translated, it gives CASSYLASGAYEQYF.

The rearrangement links TRBV25-1 to TRBJ1-6; D is possibly TRBD1 (5 bases). V was shortened by 6 bases and J by 3 bases, with 12 bases between the two germline ends. The germline CDR1 and CDR2 sequences are MGHDK and SYGVNS. The CDR3 is 15 amino acids. The CDR3 sequence is CASRGPGGYNSPLHF. CDR3 sequence (DNA): TGTGCCAGCAGGGGGCCCGGGGGCTATAATTCACCCCTCCACTTT.

This sequence joins TRBV2 and TRBJ2-2; 8 nucleotides line up with TRBD1. With 4 bases clipped from V and 0 bases from J, the junction kept 1 base outside the gene matches. The CDR3 runs to 15 residues. The germline CDR1 and CDR2 sequences are SNHLY and FYNNEI. CDR3 amino acids: CASSAGGANTGELFF. CDR3 sequence (DNA): TGTGCCAGCAGTGCAGGGGGCGCGAACACCGGGGAGCTGTTTTTT.

The V and J genes are TRBV30 and TRBJ2-2, with D possibly matching TRBD2 (5 bases). Trimming left V 6 bases short and J 2 bases short, with 13 bases between. There are 14 residues in the CDR3. Germline-derived CDR1 and CDR2 are GTSNPN and SVGIG (reference sequence). The CDR3 DNA is TGTGCCTGTCCCAGCGGCTTAAACACCGGGGAGCTGTTTTTT. As protein: CACPSGLNTGELFF.

This clone was seen only a few times. The V gene is TRBV7-2, the J gene TRBJ1-2; D is possibly TRBD1 (6 bases). Germline CDR1 and CDR2: SGHTA and FQGNSA. V gave up 5 bases and J gave up 8 bases, with 15 bases separating them. The CDR3 has 13 residues. Written as DNA, the CDR3 is TGTGCCAGCAGCGATACAGGGCCCTGGGGCTACACCTTC. Its protein product is CASSDTGPWGYTF.

V is TRBV7-8 and J is TRBJ2-1, with TRBD2 matching 11 bases. The CDR3 covers 16 residues. The trim removed 0 bases at V and 9 bases at J, leaving 7 bases unmatched. Germline V lookup: CDR1 SGHVS, CDR2 FQNEAQ. CDR3 DNA: TGTGCCAGCAGCTTAGCTAGCGGGAGGGCCAGGGGTGAGCAGTTCTTC. Protein sequence: CASSLASGRARGEQFF.

V is TRBV19 and J is TRBJ1-2; TRBD1 matches at 7 bases. CDR1 and CDR2 (germline): LNHDA, SQIVND (reference sequence). Trimming removed 9 bases from V and 4 bases from J; junction bases left unmatched: 2. This CDR3 comprises 11 residues. The CDR3 here is CASGDSYGYTF. The CDR3 DNA is TGTGCCAGCGGGGACAGCTATGGCTACACCTTC.

This rearrangement joins TRBV7-6 to TRBJ2-7, with D perhaps TRBD1 (5 bases). V lost 5 bases and J 3 bases, leaving 20 bases between the germline ends. The CDR3 is made up of 16 amino acids. CDR1 is SGHVS and CDR2 is FNYEAQ in the germline V gene. The CDR3 sequence is CASSPRQSQEFYEQYF. The CDR3 DNA reads TGTGCCAGCAGCCCACGACAGTCCCAGGAATTCTACGAGCAGTACTTC.

The rearrangement links TRBV11-2 to TRBJ2-7; TRBD1 is a possible D gene (7 bases). There are 19 residues in the CDR3. Trimming took 5 bases from V and 0 from J, leaving 26 bases between them. In germline, CDR1 is SGHAT, CDR2 FQNNGV. The CDR3 loop reads CASSGGGAALGPFSYEQYF. The CDR3 DNA reads TGTGCCAGCAGCGGAGGGGGCGCGGCCCTGGGGCCTTTCTCCTACGAGCAGTACTTC.

This clone was seen a few times. The same CDR3 can be traced to other DNA sequences in this sample. V usage is TRBV27 and J usage is TRBJ2-7; 11 nucleotides match TRBD1. There are 14 residues in the CDR3. The V segment lost 3 bases and the J segment 2 bases; nucleotides outside the gene matches: 0. Germline loops: CDR1 MNHEY, CDR2 SMNVEV (reference sequence). The CDR3 nucleotides are TGTGCCAGCAGTTTGGACAGGGGGCCCTACGAGCAGTACTTC. Amino acids: CASSLDRGPYEQYF.

This clone was seen more than once but under ten times. The rearrangement uses TRBV20-1 and TRBJ1-2; D gene uncertain. Trimming shortened V by 4 bases and J by 7 bases, and 7 bases separated the two germline ends. Germline V gene data show CDR1 as DFQATT and CDR2 as SNEGSKA (reference sequence). The CDR3 has 10 residues. CDR3 sequence: CSAITGGYTF. CDR3 nucleotides: TGCAGTGCTATTACTGGTGGCTACACCTTC.

This clone was recorded a few times. The chain uses TRBV5-6 and TRBJ2-1, with TRBD1 identical over 9 bases. V was pared by 4 bases and J by 6 bases, with 8 bases of the junction left unmatched. The CDR3 has 15 amino acids. CDR1 and CDR2 from the germline V gene are SGHDT and YYEEEE. The CDR3 is CASSARGQGSNEQFF. CDR3 DNA sequence: TGTGCCAGCAGCGCCAGGGGACAGGGCTCCAATGAGCAGTTCTTC.

This clone showed up just a few times. The rearrangement joins TRBV28 to TRBJ1-2; D not certain. Between the trimmed V and J ends, which lost 2 bases and 3 bases, there was a span of 13 bases. The CDR3 has 15 amino acids. Germline CDR1 MDHEN, CDR2 SYDVKM. The CDR3 protein is CASSLRGGPDYGYTF. CDR3 nucleotides: TGTGCCAGCAGTTTAAGAGGAGGGCCTGACTATGGCTACACCTTC.

This clone came up a few times. For the CDR3, the DNA is TGTGCCAGCAGCTCGGGTCCCGGGACAGGGAAAGATATGGAAGGCTACACCTTC. Its protein is CASSSGPGTGKDMEGYTF. The genes are TRBV7-2 and TRBJ1-2, with 9 positions matching TRBD1. The ends lost 4 bases at V and 8 bases at J; junction bases unmatched: 20. Germline-derived CDR1 and CDR2 are SGHTA and FQGNSA. The CDR3 has 18 amino acids.

This clone has a handful of counts. V gene TRBV6-1 combines with J gene TRBJ1-5; 12 positions match TRBD1. The CDR3 spans 16 residues. V was pared by 4 bases and J by 3 bases, with 4 bases of the junction left unmatched. Per germline, CDR1 MNHNS and CDR2 SASEGT. Here the CDR3 DNA reads TGTGCCAGCAGTGGAGGGACAGGGGGCTACAATCAGCCCCAGCATTTT. Protein sequence: CASSGGTGGYNQPQHF.